This entry describes one TCR beta chain. V dropped 4 bases and J dropped 2 bases, with 10 bases sitting between them. Germline V gives CDR1 SGHRS, CDR2 YFSETQ. There are 15 residues in the CDR3. The data belong to a study of blood T cell repertoires in COVID-19. Some clones are missing from TCRdb's copy, which holds only in-frame ones; the method was immunoSEQ multiplex PCR. The profile shows 45,000 to 55,000 clones, less than 95% of them singletons. The rearrangement links TRBV5-1 to TRBJ1-6; D unclear. The sample taken for sequencing was peripheral blood. The source of this sequence is a woman aged 40 to 55 with active COVID-19. This CDR3 reads CASSVGRTYNSPLHF. As DNA, the CDR3 is TGCGCCAGCAGCGTAGGGAGGACCTATAATTCACCCCTCCACTTT.